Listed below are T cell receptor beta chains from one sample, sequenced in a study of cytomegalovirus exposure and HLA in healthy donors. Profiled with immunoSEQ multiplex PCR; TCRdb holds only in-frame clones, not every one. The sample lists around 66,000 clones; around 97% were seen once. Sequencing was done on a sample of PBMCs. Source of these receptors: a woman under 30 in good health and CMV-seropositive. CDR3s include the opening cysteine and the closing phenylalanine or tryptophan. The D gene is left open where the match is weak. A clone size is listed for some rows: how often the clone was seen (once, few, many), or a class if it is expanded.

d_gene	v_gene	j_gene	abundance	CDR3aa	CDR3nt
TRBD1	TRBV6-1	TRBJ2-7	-	CASSEIGTGSHEQYF	TGTGCCAGCAGTGAAATCGGGACAGGGTCTCACGAGCAGTACTTC
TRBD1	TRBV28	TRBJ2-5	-	CAIMDRGVETQYF	TGTGCCATTATGGACAGGGGTGTAGAGACCCAGTACTTC
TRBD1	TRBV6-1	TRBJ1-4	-	CAISDPDRGLKVKLFF	TGTGCCATCAGTGACCCTGACAGGGGGCTTAAGGTCAAACTGTTTTTT
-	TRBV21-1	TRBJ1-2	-	CASSKDLFQGEHGYTF	TGTGCCAGCAGCAAAGACTTGTTCCAGGGTGAACATGGCTACACCTTC
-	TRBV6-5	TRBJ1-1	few	CASSYPSGSGTEAFF	TGTGCCAGCAGTTACCCGAGCGGGTCGGGCACTGAAGCTTTCTTT
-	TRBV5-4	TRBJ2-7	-	CASSPGGEQYF	TGTGCCAGCAGCCCCGGTGGCGAGCAGTACTTC
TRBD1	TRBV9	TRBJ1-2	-	CASSAAYQGDYGYTF	TGTGCCAGCAGCGCCGCTTATCAGGGGGACTATGGCTACACCTTC
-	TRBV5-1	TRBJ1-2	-	CASSLESVRGGYTF	TGCGCCAGCAGCTTAGAATCCGTCAGAGGTGGCTACACCTTC
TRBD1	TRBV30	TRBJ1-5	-	CAWSTTGINQPQHF	TGTGCCTGGAGTACGACAGGGATTAATCAGCCCCAGCATTTT
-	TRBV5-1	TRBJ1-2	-	CASSGGGTVAF	TGCGCCAGCAGCGGGGGAGGAACAGTAGCCTTC
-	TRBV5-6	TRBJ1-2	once	CASSFLYGYTF	TGTGCCAGCAGCTTCCTATATGGCTACACCTTC
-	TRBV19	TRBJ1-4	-	CATAVAVSTNEKLFF	TGTGCCACCGCGGTGGCGGTGTCAACTAATGAAAAACTGTTTTTT
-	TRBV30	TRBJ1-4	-	CAWKTGLATNEKLFF	TGTGCCTGGAAAACAGGCCTTGCAACTAATGAAAAACTGTTTTTT
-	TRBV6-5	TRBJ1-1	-	CASSYVTGNTEAFF	TGTGCCAGCAGTTACGTGACAGGGAACACTGAAGCTTTCTTT
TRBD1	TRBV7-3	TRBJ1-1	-	CASSQGQGRAFF	TGTGCCAGCAGCCAGGGACAGGGCAGAGCTTTCTTT
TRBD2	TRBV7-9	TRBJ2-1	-	CASSSGTSSYNEQFF	TGTGCCAGCAGCAGCGGGACTAGCTCCTACAATGAGCAGTTCTTC
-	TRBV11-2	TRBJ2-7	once	CASSWSPGDGGGPINEQYF	TGTGCCAGCAGCTGGTCCCCGGGGGATGGGGGAGGCCCCATTAACGAGCAGTACTTC
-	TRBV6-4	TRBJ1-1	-	CASSVGGDTEAFF	TGTGCCAGCAGTGTCGGGGGTGACACTGAAGCTTTCTTT
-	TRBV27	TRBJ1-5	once	CASSLSRTDHQPQHF	TGTGCCAGCAGTTTATCGAGGACAGATCATCAGCCCCAGCATTTT
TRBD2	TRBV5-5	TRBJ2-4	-	CASSPRGEGAKNIQYF	TGTGCCAGCAGCCCCCGGGGGGAGGGGGCCAAAAACATTCAGTACTTC
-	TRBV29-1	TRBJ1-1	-	CSVYLSSSTEAFF	TGCAGCGTTTATCTGAGTAGCAGCACTGAAGCTTTCTTT
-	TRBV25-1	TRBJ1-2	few	CAARGGTYGYTF	TGTGCCGCCCGGGGGGGAACCTATGGCTACACCTTC
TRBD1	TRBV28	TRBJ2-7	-	CASRPRDRGPYEQYF	TGTGCCAGCAGACCCCGGGACAGGGGGCCTTACGAGCAGTACTTC
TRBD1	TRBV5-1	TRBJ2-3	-	CASSLAGQISDTQYF	TGCGCCAGCAGCTTGGCGGGACAGATCTCAGATACGCAGTATTTT
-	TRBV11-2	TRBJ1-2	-	CASSFRSAARGLNYGYTF	TGTGCCAGCAGTTTTAGGAGTGCAGCTAGGGGTCTTAACTATGGCTACACCTTC
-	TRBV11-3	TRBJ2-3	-	CASSSSFTRNKTDTQYF	TGTGCCAGCAGCTCCTCCTTTACTAGGAATAAGACAGATACGCAGTATTTT
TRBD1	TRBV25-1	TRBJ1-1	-	CATTGENTEAFF	TGTGCCACCACAGGGGAAAACACTGAAGCTTTCTTT
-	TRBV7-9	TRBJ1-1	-	CASSSTWAEAFF	TGTGCCAGCAGCTCGACATGGGCTGAAGCTTTCTTT
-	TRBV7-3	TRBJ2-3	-	CASSSGWRVTDTQYF	TGTGCCAGCAGCTCTGGTTGGAGGGTCACAGATACGCAGTATTTT
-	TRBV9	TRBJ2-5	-	CASSAPGARETQYF	TGTGCCAGCAGTGCTCCGGGAGCTAGAGAGACCCAGTACTTC
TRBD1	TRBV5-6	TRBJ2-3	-	CASSSQGTTQYF	TGTGCCAGCAGCTCACAGGGGACCACGCAGTATTTT
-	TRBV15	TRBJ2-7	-	CATSRGPGSTYEQYF	TGTGCCACCAGCAGAGGGCCCGGGTCCACCTACGAGCAGTACTTC
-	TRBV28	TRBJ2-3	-	CASSLASGFSTDTQYF	TGTGCCAGCAGTTTGGCATCAGGGTTCAGCACAGATACGCAGTATTTT
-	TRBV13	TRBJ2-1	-	CASSSGSLQGNEQFF	TGTGCCAGCAGCTCGGGGTCCCTCCAAGGGAATGAGCAGTTCTTC
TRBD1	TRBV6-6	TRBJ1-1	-	CASSRQGEAFF	TGTGCCAGCAGTAGACAGGGGGAAGCTTTCTTT
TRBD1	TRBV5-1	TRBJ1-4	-	CASSSYRGRDEKLFF	TGCGCCAGCAGCTCCTACAGGGGGCGTGATGAAAAACTGTTTTTT
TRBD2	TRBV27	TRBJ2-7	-	CASANGGREVVDEQYF	TGTGCCAGCGCAAACGGGGGGCGGGAGGTGGTCGACGAGCAGTACTTC